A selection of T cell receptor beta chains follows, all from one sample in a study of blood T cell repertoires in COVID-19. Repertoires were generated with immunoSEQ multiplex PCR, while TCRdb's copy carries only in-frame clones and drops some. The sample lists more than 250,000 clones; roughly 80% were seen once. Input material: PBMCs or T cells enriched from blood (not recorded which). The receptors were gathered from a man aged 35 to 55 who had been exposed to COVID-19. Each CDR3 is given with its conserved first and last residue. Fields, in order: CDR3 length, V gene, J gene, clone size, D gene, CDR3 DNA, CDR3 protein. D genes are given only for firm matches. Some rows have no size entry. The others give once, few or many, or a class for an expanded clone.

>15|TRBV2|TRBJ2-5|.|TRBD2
TGTGCCAGCATTTCGATAGCGGGACGTCAAGAGACCCAGTACTTC
CASISIAGRQETQYF
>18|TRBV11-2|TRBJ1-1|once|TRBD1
TGTGCCAGCGTCTCGCACCGCTGGACAGGAGTAATGAACACTGAAGCTTTCTTT
CASVSHRWTGVMNTEAFF
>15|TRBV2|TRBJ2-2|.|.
TGTGCCAGCAGCTTCGACAGGATGCACACCGGGGAGCTGTTTTTT
CASSFDRMHTGELFF
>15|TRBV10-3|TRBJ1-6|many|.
TGTGCCATCAGGGAAAACAGCGGTGTGAATTCACCCCTCCACTTT
CAIRENSGVNSPLHF
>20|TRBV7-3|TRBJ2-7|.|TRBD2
TGTGCCAGCAGCTTAGCTCCGCCGGGACTAGCGGGAGGGCCGATCTACGAGCAGTACTTC
CASSLAPPGLAGGPIYEQYF
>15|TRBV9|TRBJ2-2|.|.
TGTGCCAGCAGCTTCCGAGGAGCGGCAGCCGGGGAGCTGTTTTTT
CASSFRGAAAGELFF
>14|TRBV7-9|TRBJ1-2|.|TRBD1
TGTGCCAGCAGCTTTATCGGACAGGGAAGGGGCTACACCTTC
CASSFIGQGRGYTF
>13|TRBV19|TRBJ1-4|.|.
TGTGCCAGTAGTGAAGGGGATGGTGAAAAACTGTTTTTT
CASSEGDGEKLFF
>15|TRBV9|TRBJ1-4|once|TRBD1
TGTGCCAGCAGCTCCTCCGGGACAGGGGGTGAAAAACTGTTTTTT
CASSSSGTGGEKLFF
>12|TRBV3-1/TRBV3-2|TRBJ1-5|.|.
TGTGCCAGCAGTGGACAGAATCAGCCCCAGCATTTT
CASSGQNQPQHF
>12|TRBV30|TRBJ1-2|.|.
TGTGCCTGGAGACGGGAGAGGGATGGCTACACCTTC
CAWRRERDGYTF
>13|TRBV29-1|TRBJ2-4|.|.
TGCAGCGTTGTCCCCTTAGCCAAAAACATTCAGTACTTC
CSVVPLAKNIQYF
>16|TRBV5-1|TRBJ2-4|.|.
TGCGCCAGCAGCCCCCGACAGGAGGCAGCCAAAAACATTCAGTACTTC
CASSPRQEAAKNIQYF
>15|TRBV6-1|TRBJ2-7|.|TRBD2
TGTGCCAGCAGTGATCTTTTTGCGGGAGACTACGAGCAGTACTTC
CASSDLFAGDYEQYF
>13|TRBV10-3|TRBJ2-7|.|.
TGTGCCATCAGTGGTACTTCTCCCCCCGAGCAGTACTTC
CAISGTSPPEQYF
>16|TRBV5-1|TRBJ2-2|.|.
TGCGCCAGCAGCTTGGCCGGGCAGGGATTCGCCGGGGAGCTGTTTTTT
CASSLAGQGFAGELFF